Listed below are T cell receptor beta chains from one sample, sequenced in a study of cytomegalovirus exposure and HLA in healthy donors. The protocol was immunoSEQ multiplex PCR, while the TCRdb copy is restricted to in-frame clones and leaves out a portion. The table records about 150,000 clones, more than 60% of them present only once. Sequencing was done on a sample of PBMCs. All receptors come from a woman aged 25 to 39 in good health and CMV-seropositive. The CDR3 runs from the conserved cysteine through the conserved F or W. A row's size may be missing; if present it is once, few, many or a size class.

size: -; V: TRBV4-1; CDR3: CASSQRGGIAGGDTQYF
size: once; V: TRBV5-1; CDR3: CASSLVPVPYEQYF
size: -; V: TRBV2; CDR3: CATNRGVETQYF
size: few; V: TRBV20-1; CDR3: CSASRQEEQFF
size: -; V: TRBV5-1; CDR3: CASSLFPSGTTDTQYF
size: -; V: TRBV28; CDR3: CASSPQGLAAYNEQFF
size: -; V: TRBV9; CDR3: CASSGGWTSGNEKLFF
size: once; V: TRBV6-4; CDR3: CASSNSGTADTQYF
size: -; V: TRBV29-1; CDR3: CSVEVAGDTGQFF
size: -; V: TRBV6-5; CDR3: CASSPGQGQESQYF
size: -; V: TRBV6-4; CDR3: CASSDIAGGPNEQFF
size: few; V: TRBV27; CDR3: CASSQPSSGANVLTF
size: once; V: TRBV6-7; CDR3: CASSLPGGEIDEQFF
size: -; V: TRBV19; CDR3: CASSWTGEREQYF
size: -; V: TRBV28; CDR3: CASWEYRTEAYTF
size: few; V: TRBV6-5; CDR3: CASSLTSGPPYNEQFF
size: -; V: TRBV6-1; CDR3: CASSGGGTTDTQYF
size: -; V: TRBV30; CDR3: CAWRGLAGGWETQYF
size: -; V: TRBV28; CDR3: CASSLPSDRLGETQYF
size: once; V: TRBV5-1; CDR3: CASSFGPGGNQPQHF
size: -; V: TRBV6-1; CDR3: CASSDWRSENQPQHF